This T cell receptor beta chain was obtained from a study of technical replicates of blood from a few donors. CDR3 length: 12 amino acids. Germline V CDR1 and CDR2: GTSNPN, SVGIG (reference sequence). Deletions cut 1 base from V and 7 bases from J, with 8 bases between. Data came from immunoSEQ multiplex PCR; TCRdb stores just in-frame clones and leaves some out. The repertoire includes tens of thousands of clones, less than 95% of them detected once, and about 3% sits in the top ten. This TCR came from a human donor in good health. Some clones in this sample may be carry-over from other donors' samples. This rearrangement joins TRBV30 to TRBJ2-1; D is uncertain. Sequencing used PBMCs. CDR3 nucleotide sequence: TGTGCCTGGAGTGCAAGTCTAAATGAGCAGTTCTTC. This sequence encodes CAWSASLNEQFF.